This entry concerns a single T cell receptor (beta chain). TCRdb's copy holds only in-frame clones and misses some; the assay was immunoSEQ multiplex PCR. The data contain roughly 26,000 clones, 89% of them seen just once; the ten biggest clones take up about 15%. The junction had 6 bases not matched to a gene; V was cut back by 1 base and J by 2 bases. The CDR3 length is 15 residues. Germline CDR1 and CDR2: SGHDT and YYEEEE. This sample was included in a study of T cell changes during pregnancy in multiple sclerosis. The sample was CD8+ T cells from peripheral blood mononuclear cells, taken in the second trimester of pregnancy. This receptor was obtained from a female donor with multiple sclerosis, enrolled in a pregnancy study. This chain joins TRBV5-6 and TRBJ2-7; 7 bases fit TRBD1. The CDR3 region is CASSLPDRNPYEQYF. Here the CDR3 DNA reads TGTGCCAGCAGCTTGCCGGACAGGAACCCCTACGAGCAGTACTTC.